The table lists the clone carrying this TCR beta chain with a count of one. Its antigen is still unknown. The source material, RNA transcripts, was used to amplify TCR beta CDR3 regions. During a first-round RT-PCR of the TCR CDR3, the HTBI primer set was used. MiXCR was run by TCRdb on the multiplex PCR reads, yielding one entry per CDR3 protein. Of around 660,000 distinct CDR3 sequences listed, 45% are singletons. The data were taken from a study of T cells in Graves' hyperthyroidism and ophthalmopathy. General study points: From stable hyperthyroidism, ophthalmopathy was separated by a 13 V-J model. Blood samples included most of the expanded thyroid clonotypes exceeding 0.001.

The length of the CDR3 is 13 residues. V was clipped by 8 bases and J by 4 bases; unmatched bases: 6. Germline assignment: CDR1 SQVTM and CDR2 ANQGSEA. Exclusion of a patient resulted from uncontrolled infection, other autoimmune disease, pregnancy or lactation. The diagnostic basis comprised clinical symptoms, serum thyroxine and TRAb, thyroid ultrasound and orbital computed tomography. This TCR came from an adult man with Graves' disease, either hyperthyroidism or ophthalmopathy (not recorded which). Sequencing was done on a sample of peripheral blood or thyroid tissue (not recorded which). The chain couples TRBV29-1 to TRBJ1-1, with 11 positions matching TRBD1. The CDR3: CSFGQGAFTEAFF. The CDR3 region has the DNA TGCAGCTTCGGACAGGGGGCTTTCACTGAAGCTTTCTTT. Based on the CDR3 plus reference TRBV29-1 and TRBJ1-1, the full variable domain is SAVISQKPSRDICQRGTSLTIQCQVDSQVTMMFWYRQQPGQSLTLIATANQGSEATYESGFVIDKFPISRPNLTFSTLTVSNMSPEDSSIYLCSFGQGAFTEAFFGQGTRLTVV.